Listed here are 7 T cell receptor beta chains from one sample, sequenced in a study of identical twins. One entry per CDR3 protein, called by TCRdb with MiXCR from the 5' RACE reads. The sample holds around 370,000 distinct CDR3 sequences, 9% to 10% seen once. Sequencing input: naive T cells sorted from blood. Receptors were obtained from a woman aged 45-59 years in good health.

This clonotype was recorded many times. The chain employs TRBV28 and TRBJ2-7; D unresolved. The CDR3 is made up of 15 amino acids. CDR1 MDHEN and CDR2 SYDVKM come from the germline V gene. Trimming removed 6 bases from V and 0 bases from J, with 15 bases in between. CDR3: CASSDHPRFSYEQYF. In DNA form, the CDR3 reads TGTGCCAGCAGCGATCATCCTAGATTCTCCTACGAGCAGTACTTC.

This clonotype was found many times. The chain employs TRBV24-1 and TRBJ2-1; D is possibly TRBD2 (6 bases). Deletions cut 4 bases from V and 0 bases from J, with 12 bases between. This CDR3 has 16 residues. Looked up from germline, CDR1 is KGHDR and CDR2 is SFDVKD. CDR3 sequence: CATSEFGTFSYNEQFF. DNA for the CDR3: TGTGCCACCAGTGAATTCGGGACTTTCTCCTACAATGAGCAGTTCTTC.

This clonotype was observed a handful of times. V is TRBV6-5 and J is TRBJ2-1, with 7 bases lining up with TRBD2. With V trimmed by 0 bases and J by 9 bases, 8 bases remained unmatched. CDR3 length: 15 residues. CDR1 is MNHEY, CDR2 SVGAGI, per germline. The CDR3 here is CASSYSGGPAFEQFF. The CDR3 region has the DNA TGTGCCAGCAGTTACTCGGGAGGGCCAGCCTTTGAGCAGTTCTTC.

The rearrangement links TRBV29-1 to TRBJ2-3; D not resolved. Germline CDR1 is SQVTM and CDR2 is ANQGSEA. V was shortened by 3 bases and J by 8 bases, with 12 bases between the two germline ends. The CDR3 sequence is 12 residues long. The CDR3 here is CSVDVEFGTQYF. CDR3 sequence (DNA): TGCAGCGTTGACGTGGAGTTCGGTACGCAGTATTTT.

This clonotype was seen at least ten times. CDR3 protein: CSVGGGGSANEQFF. CDR3 nucleotides: TGCAGCGTTGGGGGAGGGGGTTCGGCCAATGAGCAGTTCTTC. V is TRBV29-1 and J is TRBJ2-1; D is perhaps TRBD2 (7 bases). Germline V gene sequence: CDR1 SQVTM, CDR2 ANQGSEA. The CDR3 length is 14 residues. V gave up 4 bases and J gave up 6 bases, with 16 bases separating them.

This clonotype has at least ten counts. The genes are TRBV24-1 and TRBJ2-3; possibly TRBD1 for D (7 bases). V lost 3 bases and J 6 bases, leaving 18 bases between the germline ends. The germline V gene encodes CDR1 KGHDR and CDR2 SFDVKD. The CDR3 sequence is 16 residues long. Written as DNA, the CDR3 is TGTGCCACCAGTGATCAAACAGGGGAGGCGGCGGATACGCAGTATTTT. Amino acid sequence: CATSDQTGEAADTQYF.

The genes are TRBV11-3 and TRBJ2-1; no clear D gene. CDR1 and CDR2 from the germline V gene are SGHNT and YENEEA. V shed 0 bases and J shed 9 bases, with 9 bases lying between them. The CDR3 extends over 13 amino acids. The CDR3 bases are TGTGCCAGCAGCTTAGATGAGCAATTTGAGCAGTTCTTC. It encodes CASSLDEQFEQFF.